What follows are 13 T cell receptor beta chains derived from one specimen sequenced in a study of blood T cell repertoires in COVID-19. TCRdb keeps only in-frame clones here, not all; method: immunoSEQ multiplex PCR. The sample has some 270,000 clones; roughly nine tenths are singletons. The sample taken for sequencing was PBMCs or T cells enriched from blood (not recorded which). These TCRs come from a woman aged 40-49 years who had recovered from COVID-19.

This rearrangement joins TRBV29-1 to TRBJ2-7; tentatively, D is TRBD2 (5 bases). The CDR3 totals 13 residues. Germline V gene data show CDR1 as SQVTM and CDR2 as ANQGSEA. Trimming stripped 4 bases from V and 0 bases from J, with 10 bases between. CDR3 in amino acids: CSVAGIGSYEQYF. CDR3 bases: TGCAGCGTTGCCGGGATAGGCTCCTACGAGCAGTACTTC.

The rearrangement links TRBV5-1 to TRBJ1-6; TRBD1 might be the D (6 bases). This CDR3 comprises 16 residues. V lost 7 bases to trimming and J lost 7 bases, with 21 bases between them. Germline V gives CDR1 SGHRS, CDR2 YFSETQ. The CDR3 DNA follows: TGCGCCAGCCGATCCGGGGGGGCTTATCAGAATTCACCCCTCCACTTT. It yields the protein CASRSGGAYQNSPLHF.

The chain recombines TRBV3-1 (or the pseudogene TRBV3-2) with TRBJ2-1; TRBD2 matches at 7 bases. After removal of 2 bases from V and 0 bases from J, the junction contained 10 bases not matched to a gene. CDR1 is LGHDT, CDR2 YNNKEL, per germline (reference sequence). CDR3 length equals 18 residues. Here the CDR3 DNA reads TGTGCCAGCAGCCAACGAGCGGGATCGGGTATCTCCTACAATGAGCAGTTCTTC. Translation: CASSQRAGSGISYNEQFF.

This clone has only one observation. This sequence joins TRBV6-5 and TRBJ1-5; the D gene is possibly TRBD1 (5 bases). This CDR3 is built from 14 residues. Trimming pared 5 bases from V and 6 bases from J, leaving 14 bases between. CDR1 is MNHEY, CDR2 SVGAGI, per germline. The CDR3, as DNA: TGTGCCAGCAGTCTTACATACCAGGGTCAGCCCCAGCATTTT. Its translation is CASSLTYQGQPQHF.

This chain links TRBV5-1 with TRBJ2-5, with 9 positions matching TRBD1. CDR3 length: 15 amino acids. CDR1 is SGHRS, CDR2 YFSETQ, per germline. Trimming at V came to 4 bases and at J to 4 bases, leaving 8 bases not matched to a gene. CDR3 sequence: CASSPGTGKRETQYF. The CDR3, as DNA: TGCGCCAGCAGCCCCGGGACAGGGAAACGAGAGACCCAGTACTTC. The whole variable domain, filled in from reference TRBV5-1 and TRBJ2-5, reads KAGVTQTPRYLIKTRGQQVTLSCSPISGHRSVSWYQQTPGQGLQFLFEYFSETQRNKGNFPGRFSGRQFSNSRSEMNVSTLELGDSALYLCASSPGTGKRETQYFGPGTRLLVL.

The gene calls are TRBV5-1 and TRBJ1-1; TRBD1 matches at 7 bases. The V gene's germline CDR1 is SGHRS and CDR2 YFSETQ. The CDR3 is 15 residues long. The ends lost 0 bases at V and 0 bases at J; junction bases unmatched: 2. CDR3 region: CASSLGTGMNTEAFF. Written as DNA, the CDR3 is TGCGCCAGCAGCTTGGGGACAGGAATGAACACTGAAGCTTTCTTT.

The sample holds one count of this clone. CDR3 protein: CASSLAENPGTEAFF. CDR3 DNA: TGTGCCAGCAGCCTCGCCGAAAATCCAGGCACTGAAGCTTTCTTT. The chain recombines TRBV4-2 with TRBJ1-1; D not resolved. The germline V gene has CDR1 LGHNA and CDR2 YNFKEQ. V was pared by 4 bases and J by 4 bases, with 16 bases between. The CDR3 runs 15 residues.

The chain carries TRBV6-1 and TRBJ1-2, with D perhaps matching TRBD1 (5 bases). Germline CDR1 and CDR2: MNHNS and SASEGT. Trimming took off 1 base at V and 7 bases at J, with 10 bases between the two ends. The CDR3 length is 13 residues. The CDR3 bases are TGTGCCAGCAGTGAAGGAGTGGGGGGTGGCTACACCTTC. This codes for CASSEGVGGGYTF.

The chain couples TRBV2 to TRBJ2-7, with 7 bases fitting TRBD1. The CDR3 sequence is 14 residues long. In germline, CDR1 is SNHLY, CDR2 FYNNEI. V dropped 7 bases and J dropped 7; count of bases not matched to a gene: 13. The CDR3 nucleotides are TGTGCCAGCACCGAACAGGGGAGTTCGTCGGAGCAGTACTTC. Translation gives CASTEQGSSSEQYF.

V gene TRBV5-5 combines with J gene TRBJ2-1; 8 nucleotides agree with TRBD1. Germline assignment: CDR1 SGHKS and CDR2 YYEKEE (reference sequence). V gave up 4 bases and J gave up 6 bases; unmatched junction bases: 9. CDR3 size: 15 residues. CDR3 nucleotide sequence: TGTGCCAGCAGCCCACTTCCGGGGACAGGCAATGAGCAGTTCTTC. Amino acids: CASSPLPGTGNEQFF.

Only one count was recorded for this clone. The CDR3 region has the DNA TGTGCCAGCAGTTACTCGGGAACAGGGCAGGTCTACACCTTC. Translated: CASSYSGTGQVYTF. This sequence joins TRBV6-5 and TRBJ1-2; D possibly corresponds to TRBD1 (6 bases). The CDR3 contains 14 residues. Germline assignment: CDR1 MNHEY and CDR2 SVGAGI. With 0 bases removed from V and 10 bases from J, the gap between germline ends came to 15 bases.

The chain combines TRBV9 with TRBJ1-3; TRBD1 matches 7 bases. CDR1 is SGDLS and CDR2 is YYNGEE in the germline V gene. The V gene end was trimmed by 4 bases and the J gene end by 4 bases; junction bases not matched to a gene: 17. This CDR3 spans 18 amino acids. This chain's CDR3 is CASSFATGTALSGNTIYF. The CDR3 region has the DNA TGTGCCAGCAGCTTCGCTACCGGGACAGCTCTGTCCGGAAACACCATATATTTT.

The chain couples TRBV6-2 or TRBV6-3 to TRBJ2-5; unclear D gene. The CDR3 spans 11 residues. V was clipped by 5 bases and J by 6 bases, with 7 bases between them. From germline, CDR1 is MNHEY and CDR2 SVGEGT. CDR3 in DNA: TGTGCCAGCAGTGATCACAAGACCCAGTACTTC. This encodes CASSDHKTQYF.